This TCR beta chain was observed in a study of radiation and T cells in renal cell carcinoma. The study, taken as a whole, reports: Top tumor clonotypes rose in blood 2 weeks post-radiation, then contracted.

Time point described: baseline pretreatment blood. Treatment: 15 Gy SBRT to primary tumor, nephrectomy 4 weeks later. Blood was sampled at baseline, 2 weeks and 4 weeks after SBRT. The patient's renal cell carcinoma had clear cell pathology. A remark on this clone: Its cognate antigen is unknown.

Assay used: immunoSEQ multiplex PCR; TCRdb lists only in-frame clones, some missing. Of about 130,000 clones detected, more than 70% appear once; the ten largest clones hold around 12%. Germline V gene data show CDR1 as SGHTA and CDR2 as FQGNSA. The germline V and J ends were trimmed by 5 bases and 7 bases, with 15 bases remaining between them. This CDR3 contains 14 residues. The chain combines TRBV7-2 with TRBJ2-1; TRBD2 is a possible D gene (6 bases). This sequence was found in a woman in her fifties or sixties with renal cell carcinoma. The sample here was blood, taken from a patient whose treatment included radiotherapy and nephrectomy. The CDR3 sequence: CASSRDFGVNEQFF. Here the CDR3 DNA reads TGTGCCAGCAGCCGGGACTTCGGCGTTAATGAGCAGTTCTTC.